Shown below are 20 T cell receptor beta chains from a single sample sequenced in a study of CD8 T cells in Susac syndrome. Reverse transcription of roughly 0.45 to 1 ug RNA was performed with random hexamers. TCRdb reprocessed the immunoSEQ multiplex PCR reads via MiXCR and lists one record per CDR3 protein. The sample has around 170,000 distinct CDR3 sequences; roughly 94% are singletons. The sample was CD4+ T cells from PBMCs. The receptors here all came from a human donor in good health.

This clonotype was recorded once. V usage is TRBV20-1 and J usage is TRBJ2-2, with 9 bases lining up with TRBD2. CDR3 length equals 16 residues. The V gene end was trimmed by 4 bases and the J gene end by 3 bases; junction bases not matched to a gene: 9. Germline V CDR1 and CDR2: DFQATT, SNEGSKA (reference sequence). CDR3 amino acids: CSAKDGTSQYTGELFF. CDR3 nucleotides: TGCAGTGCTAAGGACGGGACTAGCCAATACACCGGGGAGCTGTTTTTT.

This chain uses TRBV11-2 with TRBJ2-5, with a possible D match to TRBD1 (6 bases). The CDR3 is 14 residues long. V was cut by 4 bases and J by 4 bases, with 13 bases left in between. CDR1 is SGHAT, CDR2 FQNNGV, per germline. As DNA, the CDR3 is TGTGCCAGCAGCTCACAGGGTTCCGCAGAGACCCAGTACTTC. Its translation is CASSSQGSAETQYF.

This clonotype appeared a single time. V is TRBV7-9 and J is TRBJ1-1; 7 bases match TRBD1. Trimming removed 6 bases from V and 11 bases from J; junction bases left unmatched: 6. The CDR3 extends over 11 amino acids. Germline values: CDR1 SEHNR, CDR2 FQNEAQ (reference sequence). The CDR3 protein is CASSRDREAFF. The DNA for the CDR3 is TGTGCCAGCAGTCGAGACAGGGAGGCTTTCTTT.

CDR3 protein: CASSLEQGRRGEQYF. The DNA for the CDR3 is TGTGCCAGCAGCTTAGAACAGGGAAGAAGGGGCGAGCAGTACTTC. J is TRBJ2-7 and V is TRBV7-8, with a possible D match to TRBD1 (6 bases). V was clipped by 1 base and J by 6 bases, with 16 bases between them. Germline CDR1 is SGHVS and CDR2 is FQNEAQ. The CDR3 is made up of 15 amino acids.

This rearrangement joins TRBV11-2 to TRBJ2-2; possible D gene TRBD1, 6 bases. Trimming took off 7 bases at V and 7 bases at J, with 10 bases between the two ends. The germline V gene encodes CDR1 SGHAT and CDR2 FQNNGV. The CDR3 totals 12 residues. CDR3 loop: CASTPGVGELFF. The CDR3, as DNA: TGTGCCAGCACCCCAGGGGTCGGGGAGCTGTTTTTT.

The chain couples TRBV6-2 or TRBV6-3 to TRBJ2-3; no clear D gene. There are 15 residues in the CDR3. Germline V gene sequence: CDR1 MNHEY, CDR2 SVGEGT. V lost 0 bases to trimming and J lost 0 bases, with 7 bases between them. The CDR3 region is CASSYSLESTDTQYF. In DNA form, the CDR3 reads TGTGCCAGCAGTTACTCGCTAGAGAGCACAGATACGCAGTATTTT.

The rearrangement joins TRBV19 to TRBJ1-5; the D is unclear. Deletions cut 2 bases from V and 2 bases from J, with 7 bases between. Germline V CDR1 and CDR2: LNHDA, SQIVND (reference sequence). This CDR3 has 14 residues. The CDR3 nucleotides are TGTGCCAGTAGTATAAGAAGGGGCAATCAGCCCCAGCATTTT. It translates to CASSIRRGNQPQHF.

The chain recombines TRBV4-1 with TRBJ2-1; TRBD1 is a possible D gene (5 bases). The germline V gene encodes CDR1 MGHRA and CDR2 YSYEKL. The CDR3 is 13 amino acids. Trimming took off 3 bases at V and 5 bases at J, with 8 bases between the two ends. The CDR3, as DNA: TGCGCCAGCAGCCATATACAGGACAATGAGCAGTTCTTC. This sequence encodes CASSHIQDNEQFF.

J is TRBJ2-1 and V is TRBV10-3, with D possibly being TRBD2 (5 bases). Trimming stripped 4 bases from V and 0 bases from J, with 10 bases between. Germline CDR1 reads ENHRY; CDR2 reads SYGVKD. The length of the CDR3 is 15 residues. CDR3 loop: CAISAAAGSYNEQFF. The DNA of the CDR3 is TGTGCCATCAGTGCCGCGGCGGGCTCCTACAATGAGCAGTTCTTC.

This clonotype has a single count. The chain joins TRBV6-5 to TRBJ2-7; 11 nucleotides agree with TRBD2. The CDR3 spans 12 residues. V lost 8 bases, J lost 7 bases, and 4 bases stayed unmatched. The germline gives CDR1 MNHEY, CDR2 SVGAGI. The CDR3 spells CASGLAGNEQYF. The CDR3 DNA sequence: TGTGCCAGCGGACTAGCGGGTAATGAGCAGTACTTC.

V gene TRBV18 combines with J gene TRBJ2-2; TRBD2 might be the D (5 bases). Germline lookup yields CDR1 KGHSH and CDR2 LQKENI. Trimming pared 4 bases from V and 5 bases from J, leaving 5 bases between. The CDR3 consists of 12 residues. This chain's CDR3 is CASSRLTGELFF. CDR3 DNA sequence: TGTGCCAGCTCACGACTAACCGGGGAGCTGTTTTTT.

V usage is TRBV20-1 and J usage is TRBJ1-5; D ambiguous. The V gene lost 0 bases and the J gene lost 5 bases, with 5 bases spanning the gap. Germline loops: CDR1 DFQATT, CDR2 SNEGSKA (reference sequence). The CDR3 is 12 residues long. For the CDR3, the DNA is TGCAGTGCTAGAGAAGGCGATCAGCCCCAGCATTTT. Its translation: CSAREGDQPQHF.

The rearrangement uses TRBV6-5 and TRBJ1-5; D not certain. Per germline, CDR1 MNHEY and CDR2 SVGAGI. Trimming left V 5 bases short and J 5 bases short, with 16 bases between. CDR3 length equals 15 residues. The CDR3 loop reads CASSALLRADQPQHF. CDR3 bases: TGTGCCAGCAGTGCCTTACTTAGGGCGGATCAGCCCCAGCATTTT.

This clonotype came up once. The rearrangement links TRBV7-9 to TRBJ2-7; the match to TRBD2 covers 8 bases. Germline V gene data show CDR1 as SEHNR and CDR2 as FQNEAQ (reference sequence). This CDR3 has 15 amino acids. J gave up 2 bases and V 1 base, and 4 bases lay outside the gene matches. CDR3 nucleotide sequence: TGTGCCAGCAGCTTAGATCCGGGAGGGGCCTACGAGCAGTACTTC. Its translation: CASSLDPGGAYEQYF.

The chain combines TRBV5-1 with TRBJ2-6; D remains ambiguous. This CDR3 has 17 residues. Trimming pared 7 bases from V and 0 bases from J, leaving 17 bases between. From germline, CDR1 is SGHRS and CDR2 YFSETQ. The CDR3 loop reads CASDFAGGSSGANVLTF. CDR3 nucleotides: TGCGCCAGCGACTTCGCCGGCGGAAGCTCTGGGGCCAACGTCCTGACTTTC.

V and J are TRBV11-2 and TRBJ2-5; D is ambiguous. Germline V gene data show CDR1 as SGHAT and CDR2 as FQNNGV. This CDR3 spans 16 amino acids. V was shortened by 4 bases and J by 1 base, with 16 bases between the two germline ends. In nucleotides, the CDR3 is TGTGCCAGCAGCTCCCCCAGTGCGCGGACCCAAGAGACCCAGTACTTC. Translated: CASSSPSARTQETQYF.

V gene TRBV6-2 or TRBV6-3 combines with J gene TRBJ1-5; the D gene is possibly TRBD1 (5 bases). CDR1 is MNHEY, CDR2 SVGEGT, per germline. Trimming shortened V by 5 bases and J by 0 bases, and 17 bases separated the two germline ends. This CDR3 is 17 amino acids long. In DNA form, the CDR3 reads TGTGCCAGCAGTGGGGACGGGGCGACTTATAGCAATCAGCCCCAGCATTTT. It is translated as CASSGDGATYSNQPQHF.

This chain's CDR3 is CASSWGRDYGYTF. The CDR3 DNA reads as TGTGCCAGCAGTTGGGGACGGGACTATGGCTACACCTTC. The chain is built from TRBV28 and TRBJ1-2, with D tentatively TRBD1 (5 bases). The CDR3 contains 13 residues. Germline CDR1 reads MDHEN; CDR2 reads SYDVKM. V dropped 4 bases and J dropped 3 bases, with 9 bases sitting between them.

The CDR3 nucleotides read TGTGCCAGCAGCGATCGGGGAGCCCAGTACTTC. It codes for CASSDRGAQYF. The V gene is TRBV6-2 or TRBV6-3, the J gene TRBJ2-5; a weak D match, TRBD2 (5 bases). The germline V gene has CDR1 MNHEY and CDR2 SVGEGT. Trimming removed 6 bases from V and 9 bases from J, with 11 bases in between. CDR3 length: 11 residues.

The chain employs TRBV25-1 and TRBJ2-3; no firm D call. Germline V CDR1 and CDR2: MGHDK, SYGVNS. This CDR3 region has 14 residues. The ends were cut back, 5 bases at V and 1 base at J, with 10 bases in the middle. The CDR3 DNA reads as TGTGCCAGCAGTTTTGGGCTTCGCACAGATACGCAGTATTTT. It encodes CASSFGLRTDTQYF.